This entry describes one T cell receptor (beta chain). Per the authors' pipeline: Quantification of nucleated cells was approximated via reference gene primer amplification. Generated by immunoSEQ multiplex PCR, the TCRdb table keeps only in-frame clones and is missing some. The V and J calls and clone size were taken over from that table, and D and trimming were inferred from the DNA. The sample holds about half a million clones, approximately 85% seen once. This entry comes from a study of blood T cell repertoires in COVID-19. The germline V and J ends were trimmed by 4 bases and 6 bases, with 13 bases remaining between them. The CDR3 contains 14 residues. Looked up from germline, CDR1 is LGHNA and CDR2 is YNFKEQ.

This TCR came from a human donor in a cohort sampled during active COVID-19. The sequencing sample was made of peripheral blood. The chain joins TRBV4-2 to TRBJ1-5; TRBD1 is a possible D gene (6 bases). Here the CDR3 reads CASSLRDIGQPQHF. The CDR3 DNA is TGTGCCAGCAGCCTGAGGGACATCGGTCAGCCCCAGCATTTT.